These T cell receptor beta chains were read from a single sample in a study of T cells in Graves' hyperthyroidism and ophthalmopathy. TCRdb recomputed calls from the multiplex PCR reads with MiXCR, one row per CDR3 protein. The data contain over 700,000 distinct CDR3 sequences, 18% of them singletons. The sequenced material came from blood. The receptors come from a woman aged 50 to 60 with Graves' hyperthyroidism that later progressed to Graves' ophthalmopathy. The CDR3 runs from the conserved cysteine through the conserved F or W. The D gene is left open where the match is weak. The size field is filled for only some rows; it gives once, few, many or a size class.

>few|TRBV6-2/TRBV6-3|TRBJ1-4|NA
TGTGCCAGCAGTTACAGGCAGCATAATGAAAAACTGTTTTTT
CASSYRQHNEKLFF
>NA|TRBV7-8|TRBJ2-2|TRBD1
TGTGCCAGCAGCTTAGCGACAACAGGGGCCACCGGGGAGCTGTTTTTT
CASSLATTGATGELFF
>few|TRBV12-3/TRBV12-4|TRBJ1-2|NA
TGTGCCAGCAGTTTCCGGGTGACTAACTATGGCTACACCTTC
CASSFRVTNYGYTF
>NA|TRBV19|TRBJ1-4|TRBD1
TGTGCCAGTAGCCTAACAGGGGGCGATGAAAAACTGTTTTTT
CASSLTGGDEKLFF
>NA|TRBV19|TRBJ2-7|NA
TGTGCCAGTAGTAATCAAGATAGCGGCTCCTACGAGCAGTACTTC
CASSNQDSGSYEQYF
>few|TRBV2|TRBJ2-5|TRBD2
TGTGCCAGCAGTGATTGGGGCGGGGGGGCCGGTAGGACTCAGTACTTC
CASSDWGGGAGRTQYF
>NA|TRBV5-1|TRBJ2-2|NA
TGCGCCAGCAGCGCGGGCGGGGGCCAAACCACCGGGGAGCTGTTTTTT
CASSAGGGQTTGELFF
>NA|TRBV12-3/TRBV12-4|TRBJ2-7|TRBD2
TGTGCCAGCAGTTTAGGTGGTTGGCTAGCGGGGGGCCTCTCCTACGAGCAGTACTTC
CASSLGGWLAGGLSYEQYF
>few|TRBV6-1|TRBJ1-6|TRBD1
TGTGCCAGCAGGGACAGGGACTATAATTCACCCCTCCACTTT
CASRDRDYNSPLHF
>NA|TRBV6-1|TRBJ2-2|TRBD1
TGTGCCATCCCGGGACAGGGGGTTGAGGTTGGCACCGGGGAGCTGTTTTTT
CAIPGQGVEVGTGELFF
>many|TRBV18|TRBJ1-1|NA
TGTGCCAGCTCATCAAGCACTGAAGCTTTCTTT
CASSSSTEAFF
>many|TRBV5-1|TRBJ2-7|TRBD1
TGCGCCAGCAGCCCCGCGTTCAGGGGGTCCTACGAGCAGTACTTC
CASSPAFRGSYEQYF
>NA|TRBV4-1|TRBJ2-2|NA
TGCGCCAGCAGCCAAGAAATCCGTCGGAGTTACACCGGGGAGCTGTTTTTT
CASSQEIRRSYTGELFF
>once|TRBV12-3/TRBV12-4|TRBJ1-2|NA
TGTGCCAGCAGTTTAGGGGGCACAGGCCTTTATGGCTACACCTTC
CASSLGGTGLYGYTF
>NA|TRBV7-9|TRBJ1-1|TRBD1
TGTGCCAGCAGCCATACAGGGGCCGGGGGGGCTGAAGCTTTCTTT
CASSHTGAGGAEAFF
>NA|TRBV19|TRBJ1-6|NA
TGTGCCAGTAGAACAAACAGGGAGCACCATAATTCACCCCTCCACTTT
CASRTNREHHNSPLHF
>NA|TRBV2|TRBJ2-6|TRBD1
TGTGCCAGCGACAGGGACCAGAAAATGAGTGGGGCCAACGTCCTGACTTTC
CASDRDQKMSGANVLTF
>many|TRBV3-1|TRBJ2-5|NA
TGTGCCAGCAGCCCCTTTTTCCAAGAGACCCAGTACTTC
CASSPFFQETQYF
>NA|TRBV25-1|TRBJ1-2|NA
TGTGCCAGCACCTCACCCGAAGCGGGGGTCTATGGCTACACCTTC
CASTSPEAGVYGYTF
>few|TRBV10-1|TRBJ2-7|NA
TGCGCCAGCCCCCGATCGCAGTACTTC
CASPRSQYF
>few|TRBV18|TRBJ2-2|TRBD1
TGTGCCAGCTCACCGGTCCAGGGGGCCATCGGGGAGCTGTTTTTT
CASSPVQGAIGELFF
>NA|TRBV9|TRBJ1-1|NA
TGTGCCAGCAGCGTAGGGGGCTCCAACACTGAAGCTTTCTTT
CASSVGGSNTEAFF
>few|TRBV6-1|TRBJ2-7|TRBD1
TGTGCCAGCAGGAAACAGGGGGCTAGGACCTACGAGCAGTACTTC
CASRKQGARTYEQYF
>NA|TRBV20-1|TRBJ1-2|NA
TGCAGTCCCTCAATCGGAGAGGGAGGCTACACCTTC
CSPSIGEGGYTF
>few|TRBV10-3|TRBJ1-1|NA
TGTGCCATCAGTATCAGGGCAGGGGACACTGAAGCTTTCTTT
CAISIRAGDTEAFF
>few|TRBV11-3|TRBJ2-5|TRBD2
TGTGCCAGCAGCATTTCTAGCGGGGGCCACCAAGAGACCCAGTACTTC
CASSISSGGHQETQYF
>many|TRBV19|TRBJ1-1|NA
TGTGCCAGTAGTATAGTTGACGGGACTGAAGCTTTCTTT
CASSIVDGTEAFF
>NA|TRBV29-1|TRBJ2-3|NA
TGCAGCGTTGACGGCAGGGAAAACACAGATACGCAGTATTTT
CSVDGRENTDTQYF
>many|TRBV20-1|TRBJ1-1|NA
TGCAGTGCTAGAGTCCAAGGGGGCACTGAAGCTTTCTTT
CSARVQGGTEAFF
>many|TRBV6-1|TRBJ1-5|NA
TGTGCCAGCGGCGGACGGGGCAGCAATCAGCCCCAGCATTTT
CASGGRGSNQPQHF
>many|TRBV5-5|TRBJ1-6|NA
TGTGCCAGCAGCCCGACCGACAGACAGGATCATTCACCCCTCCACTTT
CASSPTDRQDHSPLHF
>once|TRBV29-1|TRBJ1-1|NA
TGCAGCTATGGGAGCACTGAAGCTTTCTTT
CSYGSTEAFF
>few|TRBV5-1|TRBJ1-2|TRBD1
TGCGCCAGCAGCTTGGGGGGACAGGGACGTGGCTACACCTTC
CASSLGGQGRGYTF
>NA|TRBV2|TRBJ1-1|TRBD1
TGTGCCAGCAGTTATCGGACAGGTGGAATGAACACTGAAGCTTTCTTT
CASSYRTGGMNTEAFF
>NA|TRBV27|TRBJ1-1|TRBD1
TGTGCCAGCAGTTCCAGGGGGATCCTCACTGAAGCTTTCTTT
CASSSRGILTEAFF
>NA|TRBV18|TRBJ1-5|TRBD1
TGTGCCAGCTCACCCACCGGGACAGGGGTCGGTCAGCCCCAGCATTTT
CASSPTGTGVGQPQHF
>few|TRBV30|TRBJ2-1|NA
TGTGCCTGGAGTCCTTTTAAGAACAATGAGCAGTTCTTC
CAWSPFKNNEQFF
>many|TRBV6-1|TRBJ1-2|NA
TGTGCCAGCAGTGAAGAGGGGGGACGGATCTATGGCTACACCTTC
CASSEEGGRIYGYTF
>NA|TRBV27|TRBJ2-3|TRBD2
TGTGCCGGCAGTCGTCAGACTAGCGGGGGGGCCCGAGATACGCAGTATTTT
CAGSRQTSGGARDTQYF
>few|TRBV12-3/TRBV12-4|TRBJ2-6|NA
TGTGCCAGCCTTGATAGGGCTGGGGCCAACGTCCTGACTTTC
CASLDRAGANVLTF